The 24 T cell receptor beta chains below come from one sample, sequenced in a study of T cell repertoires in cytomegalovirus infection. TCRdb reprocessed the reads via MiXCR and lists one record per CDR3 protein. This sample has more than 150,000 distinct CDR3 sequences; roughly 27% occur once, and the top ten carry about 28%. Sequencing was done on a sample of PBMCs. These receptors came from a human donor in good health (CMV status not recorded). Some clones in this sample may be carry-over from other donors' samples.

This clonotype was found many times. This chain joins TRBV7-6 and TRBJ1-1; D is perhaps TRBD1 (6 bases). Trimming removed 1 base at V and 6 bases at J, with 12 bases between. The length of the CDR3 is 14 residues. The V gene's germline CDR1 is SGHVS and CDR2 FNYEAQ. The CDR3 region has the DNA TGTGCCAGCAGCTTAGAGGGGACACCCGCTGAAGCTTTCTTT. Its protein product is CASSLEGTPAEAFF.

DNA for the CDR3: TGTGCCAGCAGTGTTCAGGGTACTGAGCAGTTCTTC. Its translation is CASSVQGTEQFF. V gene TRBV2 combines with J gene TRBJ2-1; D may be TRBD1 (5 bases). The germline V and J ends were trimmed by 4 bases and 9 bases, with 10 bases remaining between them. This CDR3 spans 12 amino acids. Per germline, CDR1 SNHLY and CDR2 FYNNEI.

There are a few counts of this clonotype. The chain joins TRBV2 to TRBJ2-4; D unclear. Trimming stripped 2 bases from V and 1 base from J, with 6 bases between. CDR3 length: 14 residues. Germline CDR1 SNHLY, CDR2 FYNNEI. The CDR3 DNA reads as TGTGCCAGCAGTGAATCCTTTGCCAAAAACATTCAGTACTTC. It is translated as CASSESFAKNIQYF.

This clonotype has only one observation. The rearrangement links TRBV6-8 to TRBJ1-3; tentative D call: TRBD1 (5 bases). Germline V gene data show CDR1 as MNHGY and CDR2 as SAAAGT. The V end lost 8 bases, the J end lost 0 bases, and 11 bases lay between the germline ends. There are 14 residues in the CDR3. CDR3 loop: CASGSGLSGNTIYF. DNA for the CDR3: TGTGCCAGCGGTTCAGGGCTCTCTGGAAACACCATATATTTT.

The J gene is TRBJ2-3, the V gene TRBV20-1, with 7 nucleotides matching TRBD2. This CDR3 has 16 residues. Per the germline V gene, CDR1 is DFQATT and CDR2 is SNEGSKA (reference sequence). The ends lost 4 bases at V and 1 base at J; junction bases unmatched: 11. CDR3 amino acids: CSATPGLPSRTDTQYF. CDR3 bases: TGCAGTGCTACCCCGGGACTACCCTCGCGCACAGATACGCAGTATTTT.

V usage is TRBV5-1 and J usage is TRBJ1-1; D perhaps matches TRBD1 (6 bases). V lost 0 bases to trimming and J lost 5 bases, with 14 bases between them. CDR1 is SGHRS and CDR2 is YFSETQ in the germline V gene. The CDR3 runs to 15 residues. The DNA of the CDR3 is TGCGCCAGCAGCTTGGACAGGGCTTCAGGAACTGAAGCTTTCTTT. As protein: CASSLDRASGTEAFF.

This clonotype was counted a few times. The chain has TRBV7-3 and TRBJ2-1; TRBD2 is a possible D gene (5 bases). Trimming cost V 2 bases and J 0 bases, with 11 bases left between them. This CDR3 spans 16 amino acids. Germline CDR1 reads SGHTA; CDR2 reads FQGTGA. DNA for the CDR3: TGTGCCAGCAGCTTAGAGGGATTTAGCTCCTACAATGAGCAGTTCTTC. It yields the protein CASSLEGFSSYNEQFF.

This clonotype was counted only a few times. The genes are TRBV4-1 and TRBJ2-3; D is unclear. CDR1 and CDR2 from the germline V gene are MGHRA and YSYEKL. The ends were cut back, 3 bases at V and 4 bases at J, with 8 bases in the middle. This CDR3 contains 13 residues. The CDR3 loop is CASSHVDSDTQYF. CDR3 sequence (DNA): TGCGCCAGCAGCCACGTTGACTCAGATACGCAGTATTTT.

This rearrangement joins TRBV7-3 to TRBJ2-2, with 8 nucleotides matching TRBD2. The CDR3 totals 16 residues. Per germline, CDR1 SGHTA and CDR2 FQGTGA. V lost 5 bases to trimming and J lost 2 bases; unmatched junction nucleotides: 7. For the CDR3, the DNA is TGTGCCAGCAGCCCCCGGAGCGGGGGTAACACCGGGGAGCTGTTTTTT. It codes for CASSPRSGGNTGELFF.

This clonotype appeared a few times. The chain employs TRBV4-2 and TRBJ2-2, with 13 bases that match TRBD2. CDR1 and CDR2 from the germline V gene are LGHNA and YNFKEQ. V trimming: 4 bases; J trimming: 7 bases; junction bases outside the gene matches: 6. This CDR3 is built from 16 residues. The CDR3 sequence: CASSLGTSGENGELFF. In DNA form, the CDR3 reads TGTGCCAGCAGCCTAGGGACTAGCGGGGAAAACGGGGAGCTGTTTTTT.

The chain has TRBV6-2 or TRBV6-3 and TRBJ1-1; D ambiguous. V lost 8 bases, J lost 4 bases, and 20 bases lay in between. Looked up from germline, CDR1 is MNHEY and CDR2 is SVGEGT. This CDR3 region has 15 residues. DNA of the CDR3: TGTGCCAGCGTTGACTTCGTCCTAGGGAGCACTGAAGCTTTCTTT. Protein: CASVDFVLGSTEAFF.

V usage is TRBV12-5 and J usage is TRBJ2-4; a weak D match, TRBD1 (5 bases). The CDR3 totals 16 residues. Germline loops: CDR1 LGHNT, CDR2 FRNRAP. V was pared by 2 bases and J by 0 bases, with 11 bases between. The CDR3 DNA sequence: TGTGCTAGTGGTTTGTTTCAGGGTCCAGCCAAAAACATTCAGTACTTC. Encoded protein: CASGLFQGPAKNIQYF.

This clonotype occurred a few times. V gene TRBV7-3 combines with J gene TRBJ2-1, with 9 bases identical to TRBD2. V lost 3 bases, J lost 6 bases, and 6 bases stayed unmatched. The CDR3 runs to 15 residues. Germline values: CDR1 SGHTA, CDR2 FQGTGA. CDR3 in amino acids: CASSLSLAGTNEQFF. CDR3 in DNA: TGTGCCAGCAGCTTGTCTCTAGCGGGAACCAATGAGCAGTTCTTC.

The chain has TRBV7-9 and TRBJ1-2, with D possibly matching TRBD1 (5 bases). Trimming cost V 1 base and J 4 bases, with 10 bases left between them. Per the germline V gene, CDR1 is SEHNR and CDR2 is FQNEAQ (reference sequence). This CDR3 has 14 residues. CDR3 amino acids: CASSLEPDSYGYTF. In DNA, the CDR3 is TGTGCCAGCAGCTTAGAGCCCGACAGCTATGGCTACACCTTC.

The chain combines TRBV7-3 with TRBJ2-1; possible D gene TRBD2, 5 bases. The CDR3 is 12 amino acids. Germline V CDR1 and CDR2: SGHTA, FQGTGA. Trimming left V 4 bases short and J 9 bases short, with 10 bases between. The CDR3 spells CASSSQAGEQFF. CDR3 nucleotides: TGTGCCAGCAGCTCGCAGGCGGGTGAGCAGTTCTTC.

This clonotype was found many times. Written as DNA, the CDR3 is TGTGCCAGCAGCTTAACGGCCAGCTACAATGAGCAGTTCTTC. It codes for CASSLTASYNEQFF. This rearrangement joins TRBV7-3 to TRBJ2-1; no firm D call. V dropped 0 bases and J dropped 3 bases, with 6 bases sitting between them. The length of the CDR3 is 14 residues. CDR1 and CDR2 (germline): SGHTA, FQGTGA.

Note on this clonotype: The junction departs from the called germline gene at one end, perhaps through a read error. This CDR3 is CASGLEVEGLDEKLFF. The CDR3 DNA sequence: TGTGCCAGCGGCTTGGAGGTCGAGGGACTTGATGAAAAACTGTTTTTT. The J gene is TRBJ1-4, the V gene TRBV5-5, with D perhaps TRBD1 (5 bases). The CDR3 sequence is 16 residues long. The germline gives CDR1 SGHKS, CDR2 YYEKEE (reference sequence).

The chain carries TRBV20-1 and TRBJ2-7; D not certain. The V gene's germline CDR1 is DFQATT and CDR2 SNEGSKA (reference sequence). V shed 3 bases and J shed 5 bases, with 17 bases lying between them. This CDR3 has 14 residues. The CDR3 spells CSASWPPSDNEQYF. CDR3 DNA: TGCAGTGCTAGTTGGCCTCCGAGTGATAACGAGCAGTACTTC.

The chain couples TRBV12-3 or TRBV12-4 to TRBJ2-1; D not certain. The V and J ends lost 5 bases and 9 bases respectively, with 8 bases between them. This CDR3 is built from 11 residues. The CDR3 region is CASSRSPEQFF. The DNA for the CDR3 is TGTGCCAGCAGTCGTAGTCCTGAGCAGTTCTTC.

This clonotype was counted at least ten times. The J gene is TRBJ1-6, the V gene TRBV7-8; D gene ambiguous. V lost 0 bases and J 10 bases, leaving 7 bases between the germline ends. The CDR3 is made up of 13 amino acids. Germline CDR1 and CDR2: SGHVS and FQNEAQ. The CDR3 here is CASSLAGGSPLHF. Here the CDR3 DNA reads TGTGCCAGCAGCTTAGCCGGCGGGTCACCCCTCCACTTT.

This clonotype was found a few times. The V call is TRBV2, the J call TRBJ1-1, with D possibly matching TRBD1 (5 bases). Germline values: CDR1 SNHLY, CDR2 FYNNEI. Trimming took 1 base from V and 5 from J, leaving 8 bases between them. The CDR3 is 13 amino acids. The CDR3 here is CASSEVGGTEAFF. The CDR3 coding sequence is TGTGCCAGCAGTGAAGTGGGGGGTACTGAAGCTTTCTTT.

The rearrangement uses TRBV9 and TRBJ1-3; 11 nucleotides line up with TRBD1. The CDR3 loop spans 16 amino acids. V lost 4 bases to trimming and J lost 4 bases; unmatched junction nucleotides: 7. Per germline, CDR1 SGDLS and CDR2 YYNGEE. The CDR3 DNA is TGTGCCAGCAGCTCAGAGGACAGGGGGCTAGGAAACACCATATATTTT. It codes for CASSSEDRGLGNTIYF.

This clonotype was counted many times. The genes are TRBV6-1 and TRBJ1-2; TRBD1 is a possible D gene (6 bases). CDR1 and CDR2 from the germline V gene are MNHNS and SASEGT. The CDR3 loop spans 13 amino acids. V was shortened by 8 bases and J by 2 bases, with 12 bases between the two germline ends. The CDR3 nucleotides read TGTGCCAGCCAGATGGACAGCAACTATGGCTACACCTTC. Translation gives CASQMDSNYGYTF.

This clonotype was seen a few times. The chain has TRBV10-3 and TRBJ1-4; the match to TRBD1 covers 9 bases. The CDR3 contains 15 residues. Germline trimming cut 2 bases from V and 4 bases from J; bases unmatched to any gene: 2. Per the germline V gene, CDR1 is ENHRY and CDR2 is SYGVKD. The DNA for the CDR3 is TGTGCCATCAGTGAGGGACAGGGGCATAATGAAAAACTGTTTTTT. Translating it yields CAISEGQGHNEKLFF.